A single sample is the source of the 28 T cell receptor beta chains below, sequenced in a study of shared T cell receptors in the human thymus. Repertoires were generated with immunoSEQ multiplex PCR, while TCRdb's copy carries only in-frame clones and drops some. This repertoire shows some 700,000 clones, approximately 83% found once; its top ten account for around 0.0099%. The same sample was also used in a study of human thymus T cells.

Sequenced input: thymocytes. These receptors were collected from a girl in the first two years of life with a congenital heart defect.

The V gene is TRBV5-5, the J gene TRBJ2-6; D perhaps matches TRBD2 (6 bases). The CDR3 consists of 19 residues. Germline CDR1 SGHKS, CDR2 YYEKEE (reference sequence). Trimming left V 3 bases short and J 0 bases short, with 19 bases between. In nucleotides, the CDR3 is TGTGCCAGCAGCTACGTACCGGGACTCCTGTCCTCTGGGGCCAACGTCCTGACTTTC. Translating it yields CASSYVPGLLSSGANVLTF.

The chain uses TRBV10-3 and TRBJ1-6; tentative D call: TRBD1 (6 bases). Germline CDR1 reads ENHRY; CDR2 reads SYGVKD. CDR3 length: 14 residues. V lost 10 bases to trimming and J lost 9 bases, with 19 bases between them. CDR3 sequence reads: CATRTALPTSPLHF. The CDR3 nucleotides read TGTGCCACACGGACAGCCTTACCGACTTCACCCCTCCACTTT.

The V gene is TRBV5-6, the J gene TRBJ1-1, with D possibly being TRBD1 (5 bases). The CDR3 consists of 17 residues. Per germline, CDR1 SGHDT and CDR2 YYEEEE. V was clipped by 2 bases and J by 0 bases, with 17 bases between them. Here the CDR3 reads CASSFVKGRELNTEAFF. CDR3 DNA sequence: TGTGCCAGCAGCTTCGTTAAGGGGAGGGAACTGAACACTGAAGCTTTCTTT.

The chain combines TRBV7-6 with TRBJ2-7; tentative D call: TRBD1 (5 bases). CDR1 is SGHVS, CDR2 FNYEAQ, per germline. This CDR3 contains 14 residues. V was cut by 2 bases and J by 3 bases, with 11 bases left in between. The DNA for the CDR3 is TGTGCCAGCAGCTTAAGTGCCAGGGACTACGAGCAGTACTTC. Protein product: CASSLSARDYEQYF.

This chain joins TRBV4-1 and TRBJ1-1; D remains ambiguous. This CDR3 contains 16 residues. V was pared by 0 bases and J by 5 bases, with 16 bases between. Germline CDR1 MGHRA, CDR2 YSYEKL. The CDR3 is CASSQDWNGDRTEAFF. CDR3 DNA sequence: TGCGCCAGCAGCCAAGATTGGAATGGAGATAGGACTGAAGCTTTCTTT.

The chain is built from TRBV28 and TRBJ2-7; D may be TRBD1 (6 bases). The CDR3 consists of 17 residues. Trimming removed 2 bases from V and 6 bases from J, with 23 bases in between. Germline-derived CDR1 and CDR2 are MDHEN and SYDVKM. CDR3 protein: CASSLPYTGHAAREQYF. The CDR3, as DNA: TGTGCCAGCAGTTTACCCTATACAGGGCACGCAGCACGCGAGCAGTACTTC.

This clone has only one observation. V is TRBV19 and J is TRBJ2-1; D call uncertain. The germline V gene encodes CDR1 LNHDA and CDR2 SQIVND (reference sequence). The CDR3 extends over 13 amino acids. The V end lost 5 bases, the J end lost 6 bases, and 11 bases lay between the germline ends. CDR3 region: CASSFRYANEQFF. The CDR3 nucleotides read TGTGCCAGTAGTTTCAGATACGCCAATGAGCAGTTCTTC.

The chain is built from TRBV19 and TRBJ1-1, with a tentative D call TRBD1 (5 bases). CDR3 size: 14 residues. Between the trimmed V and J ends, which lost 4 bases and 1 base, there was a span of 10 bases. The germline V gene encodes CDR1 LNHDA and CDR2 SQIVND (reference sequence). This CDR3 is CASSRGSQNTEAFF. The CDR3 DNA sequence: TGTGCCAGTAGTAGGGGCAGCCAGAACACTGAAGCTTTCTTT.

The CDR3 DNA follows: TGTGCCAGCAATCCGGGACTAGCGGGGGGGCCGATCGGGGAGCTGTTTTTT. Translated, it gives CASNPGLAGGPIGELFF. V gene TRBV28 combines with J gene TRBJ2-2; TRBD2 aligns across 16 bases. Losses at the gene ends were 7 bases for V and 7 bases for J; bases not matched to a gene: 9. This CDR3 region has 17 residues. CDR1 and CDR2 from the germline V gene are MDHEN and SYDVKM.

Only a few counts were recorded for this clone. This sample also contains other DNA sequences that code for the same CDR3. The chain carries TRBV6-5 and TRBJ1-2; 7 bases map to TRBD1. Germline loops: CDR1 MNHEY, CDR2 SVGAGI. V was clipped by 5 bases and J by 3 bases; unmatched bases: 3. CDR3 length: 13 amino acids. CDR3: CASSLTGDYGYTF. DNA for the CDR3: TGTGCCAGCAGTCTAACAGGGGACTATGGCTACACCTTC.

This clone was recorded a few times. The chain has TRBV10-1 and TRBJ2-3; no definite D call. Between the trimmed V and J ends, which lost 8 bases and 2 bases, there was a span of 17 bases. Germline V gene data show CDR1 as WNHNN and CDR2 as SYGVQD (reference sequence). The length of the CDR3 is 15 residues. CDR3 protein: CASPMALPNTDTQYF. The CDR3 DNA sequence: TGCGCCAGCCCGATGGCCCTCCCGAACACAGATACGCAGTATTTT.

J is TRBJ2-4 and V is TRBV15, with D perhaps TRBD2 (6 bases). V gave up 5 bases and J gave up 0 bases, with 17 bases separating them. The length of the CDR3 is 17 residues. CDR1 is LNHNV and CDR2 is YYDKDF in the germline V gene (reference sequence). DNA for the CDR3: TGTGCCACCAGCCCTCCACAGGAGGGTCTAGCCAAAAACATTCAGTACTTC. Translating gives CATSPPQEGLAKNIQYF.

This clone was observed a single time. The chain combines TRBV15 with TRBJ2-5; possible D gene TRBD1, 5 bases. In germline, CDR1 is LNHNV, CDR2 YYDKDF (reference sequence). The V end was cut by 3 bases, the J end by 14 bases, with 31 bases between. The CDR3 is made up of 17 amino acids. CDR3 bases: TGTGCCACCAGCAGTGGCGACAGAGATCCCCCTCCCATACTTCCCTACTTC. Translating it yields CATSSGDRDPPPILPYF.

The chain couples TRBV29-1 to TRBJ1-1; 8 bases fit TRBD1. Trimming took 3 bases from V and 6 from J; bases not matched to a gene: 6. The CDR3 sequence is 13 residues long. Germline CDR1 is SQVTM and CDR2 is ANQGSEA. For the CDR3, the DNA is TGCAGCGTTGAGATGACAGGGGAGTCTGAAGCTTTCTTT. Amino acid sequence: CSVEMTGESEAFF.

The chain uses TRBV28 and TRBJ1-5, with 7 bases matching TRBD1. Germline CDR1 and CDR2: MDHEN and SYDVKM. Germline trimming cut 3 bases from V and 3 bases from J; bases unmatched to any gene: 5. This CDR3 is built from 15 residues. The CDR3 is CASSLRGRPNQPQHF. CDR3 DNA: TGTGCCAGCAGTTTGAGGGGGCGGCCCAATCAGCCCCAGCATTTT.

V usage is TRBV4-1 and J usage is TRBJ2-5; 11 bases fit TRBD2. The CDR3 sequence is 16 residues long. CDR1 and CDR2 from the germline V gene are MGHRA and YSYEKL. J lost 7 bases, V lost 3 bases, and 10 bases had no gene match. The CDR3 coding sequence is TGCGCCAGCAGCCACATGACTAGCGGGGCTAGTGGGACCCAGTACTTC. Translated, it gives CASSHMTSGASGTQYF.

V usage is TRBV7-6 and J usage is TRBJ1-1; TRBD1 aligns across 9 bases. Trimming cost V 4 bases and J 1 base; bases outside gene matches: 19. The CDR3 loop spans 20 amino acids. Germline V gives CDR1 SGHVS, CDR2 FNYEAQ. The CDR3 region is CASSSTTGGISLSENTEAFF. The CDR3 DNA is TGTGCCAGCAGCTCGACAACAGGGGGCATTAGTTTATCGGAGAACACTGAAGCTTTCTTT.

As regards this clone: Compared with germline, one end of the junction differs, possibly owing to a read error. Distinct nucleotide sequences in the sample also encode this CDR3. This rearrangement joins TRBV11-3 to TRBJ1-1, with 7 bases lining up with TRBD1. Per germline, CDR1 SGHNT and CDR2 YENEEA. The CDR3 is 13 residues long. The CDR3 nucleotides read TGTGCCAGCAGCCCAGGGGGGAACACTGAAGCCTTCTTT. Its protein product is CASSPGGNTEAFF.

This chain joins TRBV9 and TRBJ1-2; D remains unclear. V was shortened by 5 bases and J by 8 bases, with 16 bases between the two germline ends. Germline-derived CDR1 and CDR2 are SGDLS and YYNGEE. The CDR3 contains 13 residues. The CDR3 is CASRETVSRGYTF. The DNA for the CDR3 is TGTGCCAGCAGGGAAACAGTCTCACGGGGCTACACCTTC.

The chain is built from TRBV27 and TRBJ2-7; 9 bases align to TRBD1. The CDR3 runs 16 residues. Germline lookup yields CDR1 MNHEY and CDR2 SMNVEV (reference sequence). Trimming took 3 bases from V and 7 from J; bases not matched to a gene: 13. The CDR3 sequence: CASSFVGGQGFREQYF. The CDR3 DNA is TGTGCCAGCAGTTTCGTTGGGGGACAGGGATTTAGAGAGCAGTACTTC.

The V call is TRBV7-9, the J call TRBJ2-6; 9 bases map to TRBD2. The CDR3 totals 19 residues. V was pared by 4 bases and J by 0 bases, with 10 bases of the junction left unmatched. The V gene's germline CDR1 is SEHNR and CDR2 FQNEAQ (reference sequence). The DNA of the CDR3 is TGTGCCAGCAGCTCCCCTCCCGGGACTAGCTTCTCTGGGGCCAACGTCCTGACTTTC. Translating gives CASSSPPGTSFSGANVLTF.

The CDR3 nucleotides read TGTGCCAGCAGCTTGAGGGAGGGACCGAACACTGAAGCTTTCTTT. Translation: CASSLREGPNTEAFF. The rearrangement uses TRBV5-4 and TRBJ1-1, with D possibly TRBD1 on 5 matching bases. Between the trimmed V and J ends, which lost 1 base and 1 base, there was a span of 11 bases. The CDR3 runs to 15 residues. Germline CDR1 SGHNT, CDR2 YYREEE (reference sequence).

The CDR3 sequence: CASSLDLAGRKNQETQYF. DNA for the CDR3: TGTGCCAGCAGCTTAGATCTAGCGGGGCGCAAAAACCAAGAGACCCAGTACTTC. The rearrangement uses TRBV11-2 and TRBJ2-5; 9 positions agree with TRBD2. The length of the CDR3 is 18 residues. V lost 0 bases, J lost 0 bases, and 8 bases stayed unmatched. CDR1 is SGHAT, CDR2 FQNNGV, per germline.

The chain links TRBV6-6 to TRBJ2-3; 10 bases are shared with TRBD2. CDR1 and CDR2 (germline): MNHNY, SVGAGI (reference sequence). V was pared by 2 bases and J by 6 bases, with 2 bases of the junction left unmatched. This CDR3 contains 14 residues. This CDR3 reads CASSYGTSADTQYF. CDR3 DNA: TGTGCCAGCAGTTACGGGACTAGCGCGGATACGCAGTATTTT.

The J gene is TRBJ2-7, the V gene TRBV6-5; no clear D gene. Germline V CDR1 and CDR2: MNHEY, SVGAGI. The CDR3 runs 15 residues. Trimming pared 2 bases from V and 0 bases from J, leaving 11 bases between. The CDR3 DNA sequence: TGTGCCAGCAGTTACGAGTTTAACAGCTCCTACGAGCAGTACTTC. Protein sequence: CASSYEFNSSYEQYF.

This clone was counted between two and nine times. As DNA, the CDR3 is TGTGCCAGCAGTGACGACAGGTTCAGTCAGCCCCAGCATTTT. As protein: CASSDDRFSQPQHF. The V call is TRBV6-5, the J call TRBJ1-5; a weak D match, TRBD1 (6 bases). This CDR3 is 14 amino acids long. Per the germline V gene, CDR1 is MNHEY and CDR2 is SVGAGI. Trimming stripped 5 bases from V and 6 bases from J, with 14 bases between.

The V gene is TRBV28, the J gene TRBJ1-6; D is perhaps TRBD1 (6 bases). CDR3 length: 16 amino acids. Per germline, CDR1 MDHEN and CDR2 SYDVKM. The V end lost 6 bases, the J end lost 5 bases, and 17 bases lay between the germline ends. The DNA of the CDR3 is TGTGCCAGCAGCCTGACAGGAATCGAGGATAATTCACCCCTCCACTTT. This gives the protein CASSLTGIEDNSPLHF.

This clone was found once. This CDR3 is CASSLDHEGQGRDSPLHF. The CDR3 nucleotides read TGTGCCAGCAGCTTGGACCACGAGGGACAGGGACGGGATTCACCCCTCCACTTT. The rearrangement uses TRBV5-6 and TRBJ1-6; TRBD1 agrees at 9 bases. Germline assignment: CDR1 SGHDT and CDR2 YYEEEE. The CDR3 loop spans 18 amino acids. The J segment lost 8 bases and the V segment lost 0 bases, leaving 12 bases of the junction unmatched.